Below are 25 T cell receptor beta chains sequenced from a single sample in a study of human T cells and chemical hapten exposure. Noted time point: patch test 1, 2 weeks after DPC sensitization. The treatment here: therapeutic diphenylcyclopropenone sensitization with weekly scalp DPC. TCRdb re-called the RACE reads through MiXCR, storing one row per CDR3 protein. The repertoire consists of 300,000 to 350,000 distinct CDR3 sequences, with about 7% occurring once and the leading ten covering approximately 8%. Sequences were derived from whole blood, sampled in connection with sensitization to the hapten diphenylcyclopropenone (DPC). The receptors here all came from a woman between 18 and 29 years old with alopecia areata. Some clones in this sample may be carry-over from other donors' samples.

The chain joins TRBV3-1 to TRBJ1-2, with D possibly matching TRBD1 (5 bases). CDR3 size: 16 residues. Germline assignment: CDR1 LGHDT and CDR2 YNNKEL (reference sequence). V lost 4 bases and J lost 4, with 19 bases in between. In DNA form, the CDR3 reads TGTGCCAGCAGCCCCCGATGGGACCCGACAACCTATGGCTACACCTTC. Protein sequence: CASSPRWDPTTYGYTF.

This clonotype has a handful of counts. This chain connects TRBV18 to TRBJ2-5; D ambiguous. Germline V gene data show CDR1 as KGHSH and CDR2 as LQKENI. The CDR3 consists of 12 residues. With 2 bases removed from V and 4 bases from J, the gap between germline ends came to 5 bases. The CDR3 bases are TGTGCCAGCTCACCAATTTCAGAGACCCAGTACTTC. Encoded protein: CASSPISETQYF.

This clonotype was detected only a few times. In DNA form, the CDR3 reads TGTGCCAGCAGTTACTCTCGATCCTTCTATGGCTACACCTTC. Amino acid sequence: CASSYSRSFYGYTF. The genes are TRBV6-2 or TRBV6-3 and TRBJ1-2, with D hard to call. CDR1 and CDR2 (germline): MNHEY, SVGEGT. The CDR3 length is 14 residues. The V and J ends lost 0 bases and 4 bases respectively, with 9 bases between them.

The CDR3 region is CSARDRSGYQPQHF. The CDR3 coding sequence is TGCAGTGCTAGAGATCGATCAGGGTATCAGCCCCAGCATTTT. This chain connects TRBV20-1 to TRBJ1-5; D is possibly TRBD1 (5 bases). This CDR3 contains 14 residues. CDR1 and CDR2 from the germline V gene are DFQATT and SNEGSKA (reference sequence). V lost 0 bases and J lost 5, with 11 bases in between.

The genes are TRBV12-3 or TRBV12-4 and TRBJ1-6; 8 positions match TRBD1. Trimming took 6 bases from V and 0 from J; bases not matched to a gene: 10. There are 18 residues in the CDR3. CDR3 nucleotides: TGTGCCAGCAGGGTAACTCTCAGGGGGCTCTCCTATAATTCACCCCTCCACTTT. Protein: CASRVTLRGLSYNSPLHF.

The chain is built from TRBV6-5 and TRBJ2-5; D gene ambiguous. V gave up 6 bases and J gave up 2 bases, with 10 bases separating them. The CDR3 loop spans 13 amino acids. CDR1 and CDR2 (germline): MNHEY, SVGAGI. DNA for the CDR3: TGTGCCAGCAGAATTGTTGGTCAAGAGACCCAGTACTTC. This sequence encodes CASRIVGQETQYF.

This clonotype was counted a few times. The rearrangement uses TRBV6-5 and TRBJ1-1; unclear D gene. The V end was cut by 0 bases, the J end by 2 bases, with 16 bases between. Germline V lookup: CDR1 MNHEY, CDR2 SVGAGI. The length of the CDR3 is 17 residues. This CDR3 reads CASSYSGYSTGNTEAFF. The CDR3, as DNA: TGTGCCAGCAGTTACTCCGGATACTCGACGGGAAACACTGAAGCTTTCTTT.

The genes are TRBV10-3 and TRBJ1-6; maybe TRBD1 (5 bases). Germline V gene lookup returns CDR1 ENHRY and CDR2 SYGVKD. The CDR3 has 13 amino acids. With 10 bases removed from V and 6 bases from J, the gap between germline ends came to 13 bases. The CDR3 protein is CATQDQGNSPLHF. The CDR3 nucleotides are TGTGCCACCCAAGATCAGGGTAATTCACCCCTCCACTTT.

There are a few counts of this clonotype. The CDR3 sequence: CASSQEIQGASEAFF. The DNA for the CDR3 is TGTGCCAGCAGCCAAGAAATTCAGGGGGCCTCTGAAGCTTTCTTT. The chain is built from TRBV4-2 and TRBJ1-1, with TRBD1 matching over 8 bases. Germline CDR1 and CDR2: LGHNA and YNFKEQ. V lost 0 bases, J lost 6 bases, and 6 bases stayed unmatched. The length of the CDR3 is 15 residues.

This chain links TRBV20-1 with TRBJ2-7; 7 bases align to TRBD1. The CDR3 totals 15 residues. With V trimmed by 5 bases and J by 2 bases, 12 bases remained unmatched. Germline-derived CDR1 and CDR2 are DFQATT and SNEGSKA (reference sequence). The CDR3 DNA reads TGCAGTGCTGCCGAACTAAGACAGGGCCCCTACGAGCAGTACTTC. It specifies CSAAELRQGPYEQYF.

This clonotype has more than one count but fewer than ten. This chain joins TRBV5-1 and TRBJ2-7; either TRBD1 or TRBD2 may fit D (5 bases each). V shed 4 bases and J shed 3 bases, with 17 bases lying between them. Germline loops: CDR1 SGHRS, CDR2 YFSETQ. The CDR3 totals 15 residues. CDR3 sequence: CASSEKQGPVYEQYF. The CDR3, as DNA: TGCGCCAGCAGCGAGAAGCAGGGACCGGTCTACGAGCAGTACTTC.

The V gene is TRBV29-1, the J gene TRBJ2-1, with D maybe TRBD2 (6 bases). Germline V gene data show CDR1 as SQVTM and CDR2 as ANQGSEA. The CDR3 extends over 14 amino acids. V was cut by 4 bases and J by 6 bases, with 16 bases left in between. The CDR3 loop is CSVGIGGFGNEQFF. CDR3 DNA: TGCAGCGTTGGTATTGGGGGGTTTGGCAATGAGCAGTTCTTC.

Ten or more counts support this clonotype. V is TRBV6-5 and J is TRBJ2-5; possibly TRBD1 for D (7 bases). V gave up 6 bases and J gave up 3 bases, with 11 bases separating them. Looked up from germline, CDR1 is MNHEY and CDR2 is SVGAGI. There are 13 residues in the CDR3. The CDR3 DNA follows: TGTGCCAGCAGCAGGGGGGCAGAAGAGACCCAGTACTTC. The encoded protein is CASSRGAEETQYF.

This chain connects TRBV7-2 to TRBJ2-2, with TRBD2 matching over 9 bases. Per germline, CDR1 SGHTA and CDR2 FQGNSA. After removal of 5 bases from V and 2 bases from J, the junction contained 9 bases not matched to a gene. The CDR3 is 17 residues long. The CDR3 DNA sequence: TGTGCCAGCAGCCTGAAAGCGGGGGGCCTAAACACCGGGGAGCTGTTTTTT. Translation gives CASSLKAGGLNTGELFF.

V gene TRBV10-3 combines with J gene TRBJ1-1; D possibly corresponds to TRBD1 (5 bases). CDR1 and CDR2 (germline): ENHRY, SYGVKD. CDR3 size: 12 residues. V lost 2 bases, J lost 11 bases, and 12 bases lay in between. For the CDR3, the DNA is TGTGCCATCAGTGAGGAAAAGGGGAGGGCTTTCTTT. Amino acids: CAISEEKGRAFF.

In regard to this clonotype: It may be a read error: a sequence one base away is much more abundant. This chain joins TRBV6-2 or TRBV6-3 and TRBJ2-5; D not resolved. The CDR3 runs to 13 residues. With 3 bases removed from V and 2 bases from J, the gap between germline ends came to 7 bases. The germline gives CDR1 MNHEY, CDR2 SVGEGT. CDR3 DNA: TGTGCCAGCAGTTATAACATGCAAGAGACCCAGTACTTC. Amino acid sequence: CASSYNMQETQYF.

This chain uses TRBV7-9 with TRBJ2-2; D is unresolved. The germline V gene has CDR1 SEHNR and CDR2 FQNEAQ (reference sequence). V was cut by 0 bases and J by 6 bases, with 5 bases left in between. The CDR3 covers 13 residues. CDR3: CASSLAEAGELFF. The CDR3 coding sequence is TGTGCCAGCAGCTTAGCTGAGGCCGGGGAGCTGTTTTTT.

V is TRBV7-9 and J is TRBJ1-2; 8 bases align to TRBD1. V lost 4 bases and J lost 6; bases outside the gene matches: 13. CDR3 size: 16 residues. The germline CDR1 and CDR2 sequences are SEHNR and FQNEAQ (reference sequence). The CDR3 DNA sequence: TGTGCCAGCAGCTCCGTGGACAGGGTCCCATCCGATGGCTACACCTTC. It codes for CASSSVDRVPSDGYTF.

A few counts support this clonotype. The chain uses TRBV12-3 or TRBV12-4 and TRBJ2-7; 9 bases line up with TRBD1. The CDR3 totals 15 residues. The junction had 6 bases not matched to a gene; V was cut back by 5 bases and J by 1 base. The CDR3 region is CASSHRTGVSYEQYF. CDR3 nucleotides: TGTGCCAGCAGTCACCGGACAGGGGTGTCCTACGAGCAGTACTTC.

In this sample, this clonotype turned up many times. This sequence joins TRBV5-1 and TRBJ2-3; 9 positions agree with TRBD1. There are 15 residues in the CDR3. Germline loops: CDR1 SGHRS, CDR2 YFSETQ. The V and J ends lost 4 bases and 2 bases, in that order; junction bases with no gene match: 5. The DNA of the CDR3 is TGCGCCAGCAGCCTGGGACAGGGAATCACAGATACGCAGTATTTT. Amino acid sequence: CASSLGQGITDTQYF.

As regards this clonotype: One junction end does not reproduce the germline sequence, and a read error may be involved. The gene calls are TRBV28 and TRBJ1-6; D might be TRBD1 (5 bases). CDR3 size: 16 residues. Germline V lookup: CDR1 MDHEN, CDR2 SYDVKM. The CDR3 reads CASSPRDGSYNSHLHF. CDR3 coding DNA: TGTGCCAGCAGCCCCCGGGACGGCTCCTATAATTCACACCTCCACTTT. Looking up the rest from reference TRBV28 and TRBJ1-6 gives the full variable domain: DVKVTQSSRYLVKRTGEKVFLECVQDMDHENMFWYRQDPGLGLRLIYFSYDVKMKEKGDIPEGYSVSREKKERFSLILESASTNQTSMYLCASSPRDGSYNSHLHFGNGTRLTVT.

The rearrangement joins TRBV6-5 to TRBJ1-2, with D unclear. V lost 0 bases to trimming and J lost 8 bases, with 13 bases between them. The CDR3 sequence is 14 residues long. The germline V gene has CDR1 MNHEY and CDR2 SVGAGI. The CDR3 reads CASSYSNTAAGYTF. The CDR3, as DNA: TGTGCCAGCAGTTACTCGAATACAGCGGCCGGCTACACCTTC.

This clonotype has just a few counts. This rearrangement joins TRBV11-2 to TRBJ1-1; 8 nucleotides line up with TRBD1. The CDR3 is 14 amino acids. Unmatched junction bases numbered 4, after V lost 5 bases and J lost 2 bases. Germline lookup yields CDR1 SGHAT and CDR2 FQNNGV. The CDR3 loop reads CASSVGTGNTEAFF. The CDR3 bases are TGTGCCAGCAGCGTTGGGACAGGCAACACTGAAGCTTTCTTT.

This clonotype was observed at least ten times. The chain combines TRBV27 with TRBJ2-7; 9 bases align to TRBD1. Germline V gene data show CDR1 as MNHEY and CDR2 as SMNVEV (reference sequence). The ends lost 5 bases at V and 4 bases at J; junction bases unmatched: 9. The CDR3 loop spans 15 amino acids. The CDR3 DNA reads as TGTGCCAGCAGTGCACTGGGACAGGGTTTATACGAGCAGTACTTC. Encoded protein: CASSALGQGLYEQYF.

V gene TRBV19 combines with J gene TRBJ1-6, with D uncertain. Germline V gene sequence: CDR1 LNHDA, CDR2 SQIVND (reference sequence). Deletions cut 1 base from V and 12 bases from J, with 10 bases between. The CDR3 has 13 residues. CDR3 DNA sequence: TGTGCCAGTAGTATAGGACCATCCCGACCCCTCCACTTT. Amino acid sequence: CASSIGPSRPLHF. The full variable domain, completed using reference TRBV19 and TRBJ1-6, is DGGITQSPKYLFRKEGQNVTLSCEQNLNHDAMYWYRQDPGQGLRLIYYSQIVNDFQKGDIAEGYSVSREKKESFPLTVTSAQKNPTAFYLCASSIGPSRPLHFGNGTRLTVT.